The 3 T cell receptor beta chains below were found in one sample sequenced in a study of blood T cell repertoires in COVID-19. Sequencing used immunoSEQ multiplex PCR; TCRdb keeps in-frame clones, though not all of them. Among fewer than 250,000 clones listed, 80% to 90% were seen once. Sequenced material: PBMCs or T cells enriched from blood (not recorded which). The receptors come from a woman aged 18 to 35 who had recovered from COVID-19.

The V and J genes are TRBV4-2 and TRBJ2-5, with TRBD2 matching over 11 bases. Germline trimming cut 5 bases from V and 5 bases from J; bases unmatched to any gene: 7. The germline V gene has CDR1 LGHNA and CDR2 YNFKEQ. This CDR3 is built from 15 residues. The CDR3, as DNA: TGTGCCAGCAGCTTCAATAGCGGGGGGGCCGAGACCCAGTACTTC. Translating it yields CASSFNSGGAETQYF.

This clone occurred a few times. The chain recombines TRBV11-2 with TRBJ2-3, with TRBD2 matching over 11 bases. Trimming removed 1 base from V and 2 bases from J; junction bases left unmatched: 5. Germline CDR1 is SGHAT and CDR2 is FQNNGV. The CDR3 has 17 amino acids. DNA of the CDR3: TGTGCCAGCAGCTTAGCTCCTAGCGGGGGGTTCACAGATACGCAGTATTTT. Translated: CASSLAPSGGFTDTQYF.

The V gene is TRBV30, the J gene TRBJ2-3; maybe TRBD1 (6 bases). The germline V gene encodes CDR1 GTSNPN and CDR2 SVGIG (reference sequence). This CDR3 has 15 residues. The ends were cut back, 1 base at V and 2 bases at J, with 13 bases in the middle. The CDR3 bases are TGTGCCTGGAGTGGTCAAGGGGACATCACAGATACGCAGTATTTT. It encodes CAWSGQGDITDTQYF.